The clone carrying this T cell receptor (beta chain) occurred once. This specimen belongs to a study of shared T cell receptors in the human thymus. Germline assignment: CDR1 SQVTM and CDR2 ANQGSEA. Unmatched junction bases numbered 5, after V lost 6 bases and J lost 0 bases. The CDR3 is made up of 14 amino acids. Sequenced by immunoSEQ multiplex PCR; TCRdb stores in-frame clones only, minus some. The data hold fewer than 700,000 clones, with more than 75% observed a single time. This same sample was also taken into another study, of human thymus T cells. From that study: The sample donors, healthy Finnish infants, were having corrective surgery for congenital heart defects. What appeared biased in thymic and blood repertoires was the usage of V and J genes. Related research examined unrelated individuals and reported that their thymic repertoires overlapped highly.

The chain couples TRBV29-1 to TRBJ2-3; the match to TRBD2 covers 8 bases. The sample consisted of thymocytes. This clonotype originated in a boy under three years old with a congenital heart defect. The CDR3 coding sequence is TGCAGCGTGGTAGCGGGGCCTAGCACAGATACGCAGTATTTT. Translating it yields CSVVAGPSTDTQYF.